This is a list of T cell receptor beta chains from one sample in a study of blood T cell repertoires in COVID-19. Clones were sequenced by immunoSEQ multiplex PCR, and TCRdb holds only the in-frame ones, with some missing. The table lists about 220,000 clones, around 82% of them singletons, with 3% to 3.5% in the top ten. Specimen: peripheral blood. These receptors were taken from a woman younger than 45 who had recovered from COVID-19. Each CDR3 is given without its conserved first and last residue. A D gene is named only where the DNA matches it firmly. Size is stated for part of the rows, as once, few or many counts, or as a class when the clone is expanded.

clone_size	d_call	v_call	j_call	cdr3_aa
NA	TRBD2	TRBV5-4	TRBJ2-1	ASSPPGGARNEQF
NA	TRBD2	TRBV7-7	TRBJ2-5	ASSLDGLAAETQY
NA	NA	TRBV24-1	TRBJ2-2	ATSDTKGGIGELF
NA	TRBD2	TRBV5-4	TRBJ2-1	ASSLWGGSISEQF
once	NA	TRBV4-1	TRBJ1-5	ASSLFWSSNSNQPQH
few	TRBD2	TRBV5-1	TRBJ2-3	ASSLEAGADTQY
NA	NA	TRBV7-9	TRBJ2-3	ASKKIGSEADTQY
NA	TRBD2	TRBV5-1	TRBJ2-7	ASSLDGLAGGTVEQY
NA	NA	TRBV9	TRBJ2-1	ASNRAGGNNEQF
NA	NA	TRBV9	TRBJ2-3	ASSVGAAYTDTQY
NA	TRBD1	TRBV3-1/TRBV3-2	TRBJ2-7	ASSLRNRGPYEQY
NA	NA	TRBV7-9	TRBJ2-7	ASSLALSSYEQY
NA	NA	TRBV7-9	TRBJ1-1	ASSLSGTEAF
NA	TRBD1	TRBV11-2	TRBJ2-2	ASGQGNPGELF
NA	TRBD1	TRBV5-4	TRBJ2-5	ASSLGTGATLQETQY